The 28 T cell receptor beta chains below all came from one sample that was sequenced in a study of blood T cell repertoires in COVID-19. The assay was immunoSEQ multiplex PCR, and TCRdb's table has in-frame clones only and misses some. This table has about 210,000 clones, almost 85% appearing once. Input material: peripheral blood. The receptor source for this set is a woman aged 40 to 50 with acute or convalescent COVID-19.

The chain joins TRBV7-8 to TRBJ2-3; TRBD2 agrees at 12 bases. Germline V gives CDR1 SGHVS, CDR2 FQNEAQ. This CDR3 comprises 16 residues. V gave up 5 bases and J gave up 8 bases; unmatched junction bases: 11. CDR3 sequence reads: CASSPSTSGSISTQYF. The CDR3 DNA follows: TGTGCCAGCAGCCCTTCGACTAGCGGGAGCATTAGTACGCAGTATTTT.

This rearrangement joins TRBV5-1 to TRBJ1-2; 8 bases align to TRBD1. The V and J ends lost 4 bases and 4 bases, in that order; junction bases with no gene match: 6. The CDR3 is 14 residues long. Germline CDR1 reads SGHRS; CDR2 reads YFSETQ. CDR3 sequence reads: CASSPGQGSYGYTF. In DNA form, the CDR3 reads TGCGCCAGCAGCCCCGGACAGGGAAGCTATGGCTACACCTTC.

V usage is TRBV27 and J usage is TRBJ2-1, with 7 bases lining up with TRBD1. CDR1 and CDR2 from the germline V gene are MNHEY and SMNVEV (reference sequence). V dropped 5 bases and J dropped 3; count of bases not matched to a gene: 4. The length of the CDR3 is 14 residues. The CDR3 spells CASSLGTDYNEQFF. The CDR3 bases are TGTGCCAGCAGTCTTGGGACAGACTACAATGAGCAGTTCTTC.

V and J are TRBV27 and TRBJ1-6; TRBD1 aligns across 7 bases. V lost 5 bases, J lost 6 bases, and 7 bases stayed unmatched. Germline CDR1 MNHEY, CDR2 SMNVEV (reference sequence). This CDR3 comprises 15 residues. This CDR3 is CASSTRQGSNSPLHF. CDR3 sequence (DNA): TGTGCCAGCAGTACACGACAGGGTTCTAATTCACCCCTCCACTTT.

The CDR3 nucleotides are TGCGCCAGCAGCCTGGGGGCCGGGTCCCCCTACAATGAGCAGTTCTTC. Protein: CASSLGAGSPYNEQFF. The V gene is TRBV4-3, the J gene TRBJ2-1, with D possibly TRBD1 on 6 matching bases. The germline V gene encodes CDR1 LGHNA and CDR2 YSLEER. The CDR3 runs 16 residues. Trimming shortened V by 4 bases and J by 2 bases, and 15 bases separated the two germline ends.

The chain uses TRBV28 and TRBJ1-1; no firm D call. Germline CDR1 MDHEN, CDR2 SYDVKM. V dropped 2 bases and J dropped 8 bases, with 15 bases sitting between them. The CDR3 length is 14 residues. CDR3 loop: CASSLPGGFLEAFF. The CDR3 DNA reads TGTGCCAGCAGTTTACCCGGAGGGTTTCTCGAAGCTTTCTTT.

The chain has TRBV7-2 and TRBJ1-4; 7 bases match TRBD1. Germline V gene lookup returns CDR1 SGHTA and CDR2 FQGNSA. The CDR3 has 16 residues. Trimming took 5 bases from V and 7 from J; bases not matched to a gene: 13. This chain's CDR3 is CASSQSPGQTGEKLFF. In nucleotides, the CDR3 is TGTGCCAGCAGCCAAAGCCCGGGACAGACAGGTGAAAAACTGTTTTTT.

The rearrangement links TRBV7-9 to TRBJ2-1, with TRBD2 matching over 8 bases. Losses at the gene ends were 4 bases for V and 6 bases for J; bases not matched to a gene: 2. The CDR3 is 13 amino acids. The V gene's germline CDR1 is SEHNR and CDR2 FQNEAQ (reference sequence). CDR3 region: CASSSGTSNEQFF. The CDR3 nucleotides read TGTGCCAGCAGCTCCGGGACTAGCAATGAGCAGTTCTTC. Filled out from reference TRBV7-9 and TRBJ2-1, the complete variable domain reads DTGVSQNPRHKITKRGQNVTFRCDPISEHNRLYWYRQTLGQGPEFLTYFQNEAQLEKSRLLSDRFSAERPKGSFSTLEIQRTEQGDSAMYLCASSSGTSNEQFFGPGTRLTVL.

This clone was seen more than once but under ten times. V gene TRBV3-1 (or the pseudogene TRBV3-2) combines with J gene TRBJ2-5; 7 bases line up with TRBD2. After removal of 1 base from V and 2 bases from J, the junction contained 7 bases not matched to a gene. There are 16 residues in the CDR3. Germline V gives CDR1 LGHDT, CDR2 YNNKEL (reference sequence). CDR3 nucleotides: TGTGCCAGCAGCCAAGTTCGCGCGGGAGCACAAGAGACCCAGTACTTC. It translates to CASSQVRAGAQETQYF.

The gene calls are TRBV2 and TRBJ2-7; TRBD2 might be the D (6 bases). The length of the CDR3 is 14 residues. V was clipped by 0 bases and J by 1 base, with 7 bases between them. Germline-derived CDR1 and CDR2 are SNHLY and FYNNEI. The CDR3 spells CASSEAAGSYEQYF. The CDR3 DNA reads TGTGCCAGCAGTGAAGCGGCGGGATCCTACGAGCAGTACTTC.

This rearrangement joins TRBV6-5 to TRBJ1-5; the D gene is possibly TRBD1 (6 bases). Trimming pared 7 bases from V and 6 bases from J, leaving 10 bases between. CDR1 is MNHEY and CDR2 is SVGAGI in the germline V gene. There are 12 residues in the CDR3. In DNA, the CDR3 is TGTGCCAGCACGCCAGGGGCTCAGCCCCAGCATTTT. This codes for CASTPGAQPQHF.

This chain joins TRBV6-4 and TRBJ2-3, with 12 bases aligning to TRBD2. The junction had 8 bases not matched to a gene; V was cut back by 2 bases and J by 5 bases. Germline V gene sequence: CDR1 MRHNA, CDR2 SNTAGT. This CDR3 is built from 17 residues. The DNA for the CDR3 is TGTGCCAGCAGTGACACCCGACTAGCGGGAGACGGAGATACGCAGTATTTT. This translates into CASSDTRLAGDGDTQYF.

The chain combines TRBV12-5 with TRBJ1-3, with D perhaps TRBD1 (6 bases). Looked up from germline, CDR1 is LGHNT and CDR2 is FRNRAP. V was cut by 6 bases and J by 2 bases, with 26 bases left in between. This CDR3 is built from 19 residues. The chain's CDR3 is CASGTLTLGQPRTGNTIYF. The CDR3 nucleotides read TGTGCTAGTGGCACCTTAACCCTAGGACAGCCGCGGACTGGAAACACCATATATTTT.

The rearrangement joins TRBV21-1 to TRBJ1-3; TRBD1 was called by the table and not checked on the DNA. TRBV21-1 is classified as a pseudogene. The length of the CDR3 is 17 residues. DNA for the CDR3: TGTGCCAGCAGTCCCGGGACAGGGAACTACTCTGGAAACACCATATATTTT. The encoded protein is CASSPGTGNYSGNTIYF.

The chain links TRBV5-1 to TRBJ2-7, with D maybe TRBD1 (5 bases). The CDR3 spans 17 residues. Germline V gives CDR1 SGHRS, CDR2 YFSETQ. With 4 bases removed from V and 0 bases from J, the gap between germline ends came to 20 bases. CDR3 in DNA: TGCGCCAGCAGCCGACTTGACACAGGCTTACGCTCCTACGAGCAGTACTTC. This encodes CASSRLDTGLRSYEQYF.

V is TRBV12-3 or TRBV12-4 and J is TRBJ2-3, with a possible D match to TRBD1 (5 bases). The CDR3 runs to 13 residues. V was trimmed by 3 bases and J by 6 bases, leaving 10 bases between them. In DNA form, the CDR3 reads TGTGCCAGCAGTTTCCAGGGATTGGATACGCAGTATTTT. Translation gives CASSFQGLDTQYF.

The CDR3 region is CASSTAGGLAKNIQYF. The CDR3 nucleotides read TGTGCCAGTTCCACGGCGGGGGGGCTAGCCAAAAACATTCAGTACTTC. The chain is built from TRBV19 and TRBJ2-4; 9 bases map to TRBD2. Germline CDR1 reads LNHDA; CDR2 reads SQIVND (reference sequence). There are 16 residues in the CDR3. Germline trimming cut 8 bases from V and 0 bases from J; bases unmatched to any gene: 8.

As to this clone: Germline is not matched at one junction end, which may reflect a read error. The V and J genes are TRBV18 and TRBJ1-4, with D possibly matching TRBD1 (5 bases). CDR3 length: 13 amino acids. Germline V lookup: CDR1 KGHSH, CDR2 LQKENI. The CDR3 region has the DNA TGTGCCAGTTCACCGGGGCTCGGTGAAAAACTGTTTTTT. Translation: CASSPGLGEKLFF.

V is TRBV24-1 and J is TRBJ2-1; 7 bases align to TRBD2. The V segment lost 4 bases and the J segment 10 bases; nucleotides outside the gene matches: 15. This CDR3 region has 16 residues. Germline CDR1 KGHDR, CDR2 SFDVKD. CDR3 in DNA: TGTGCCACCAGTGACCGGACTATCTCGGGAGGACCCGAGCAGTTCTTC. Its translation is CATSDRTISGGPEQFF.

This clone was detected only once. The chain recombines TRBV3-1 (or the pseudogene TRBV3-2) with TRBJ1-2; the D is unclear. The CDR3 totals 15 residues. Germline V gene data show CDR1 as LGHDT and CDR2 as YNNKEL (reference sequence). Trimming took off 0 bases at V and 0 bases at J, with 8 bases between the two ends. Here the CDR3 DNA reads TGTGCCAGCAGCCAAGATTATAGAGCTAACTATGGCTACACCTTC. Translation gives CASSQDYRANYGYTF.

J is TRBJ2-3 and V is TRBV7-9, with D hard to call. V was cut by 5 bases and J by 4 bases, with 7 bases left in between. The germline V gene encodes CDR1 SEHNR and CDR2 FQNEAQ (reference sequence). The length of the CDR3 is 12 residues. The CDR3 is CASSPQADTQYF. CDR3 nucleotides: TGTGCCAGCAGCCCTCAGGCAGATACGCAGTATTTT.

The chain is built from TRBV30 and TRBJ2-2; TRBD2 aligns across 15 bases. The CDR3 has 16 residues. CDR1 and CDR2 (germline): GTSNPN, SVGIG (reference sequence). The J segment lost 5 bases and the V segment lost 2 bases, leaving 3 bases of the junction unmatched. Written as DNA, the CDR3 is TGTGCCTGGAGTCCCGGGACTAGCGGGGGGACCGGGGAGCTGTTTTTT. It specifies CAWSPGTSGGTGELFF.

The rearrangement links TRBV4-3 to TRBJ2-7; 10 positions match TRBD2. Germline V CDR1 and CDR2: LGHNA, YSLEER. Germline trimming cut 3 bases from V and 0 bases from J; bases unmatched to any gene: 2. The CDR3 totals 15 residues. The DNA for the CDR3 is TGCGCCAGCAGCCACCTAGCGGGGGTCTCCTACGAGCAGTACTTC. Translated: CASSHLAGVSYEQYF.

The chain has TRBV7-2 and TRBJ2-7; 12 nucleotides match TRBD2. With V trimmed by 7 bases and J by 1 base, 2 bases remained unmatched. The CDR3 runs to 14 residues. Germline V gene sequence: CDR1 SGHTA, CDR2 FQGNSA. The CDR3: CASTTSGGSYEQYF. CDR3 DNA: TGTGCCAGCACAACTAGCGGGGGGTCCTACGAGCAGTACTTC.

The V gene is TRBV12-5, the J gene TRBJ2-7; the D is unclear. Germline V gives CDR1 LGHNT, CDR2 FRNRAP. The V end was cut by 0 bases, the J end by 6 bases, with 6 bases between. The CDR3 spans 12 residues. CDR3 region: CASGLVLPEQYF. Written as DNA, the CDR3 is TGTGCTAGTGGTTTGGTACTTCCCGAGCAGTACTTC.

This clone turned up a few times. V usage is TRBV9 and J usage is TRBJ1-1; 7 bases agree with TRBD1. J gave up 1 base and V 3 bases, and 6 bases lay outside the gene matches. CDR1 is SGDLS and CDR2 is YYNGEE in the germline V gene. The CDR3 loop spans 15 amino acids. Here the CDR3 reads CASSGGQTWNTEAFF. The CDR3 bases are TGTGCCAGCAGCGGGGGACAGACCTGGAACACTGAAGCTTTCTTT.

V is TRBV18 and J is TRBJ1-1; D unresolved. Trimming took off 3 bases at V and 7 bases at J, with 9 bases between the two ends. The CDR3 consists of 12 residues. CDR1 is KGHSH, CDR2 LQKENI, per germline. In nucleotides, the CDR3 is TGTGCCAGCTCACCCGGCGAGGTTGAAGCTTTCTTT. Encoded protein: CASSPGEVEAFF.

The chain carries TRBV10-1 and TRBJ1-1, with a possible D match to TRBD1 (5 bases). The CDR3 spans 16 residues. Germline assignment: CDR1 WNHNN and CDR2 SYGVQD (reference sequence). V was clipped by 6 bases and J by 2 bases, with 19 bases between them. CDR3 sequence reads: CASSPGLQLRNTEAFF. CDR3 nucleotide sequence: TGCGCCAGCAGCCCAGGGCTACAACTAAGAAACACTGAAGCTTTCTTT.